The rows below give T cell receptor beta chains drawn from one sample of a study of shared clonotypes between healthy human individuals. Assay used: immunoSEQ multiplex PCR; TCRdb lists only in-frame clones, some missing. The repertoire consists of 550,000 to 800,000 clones, with over 65% occurring once and the leading ten covering 1.5% to 2%. Sequencing was performed on memory CD4+ T cells sorted from blood. Source of these receptors: a woman between 25 and 40 years old in good health. CDR3s include the opening cysteine and the closing phenylalanine or tryptophan. A D gene is named only where the DNA matches it firmly. Size values are once, few and many counts, or a class for expanded clones, and some rows have none.

V	size	J	D	DNA	CDR3
TRBV28	NA	TRBJ1-5	TRBD1	TGTGCCAGCAGTGCCCAGGGGGCGCGTAATCAGCCCCAGCATTTT	CASSAQGARNQPQHF
TRBV11-2	NA	TRBJ2-4	NA	TGTGCCAGCAGCTTAAAATCCACCATGATACCGCGGTTC	CASSLKSTMIPRF
TRBV5-1	few	TRBJ1-1	NA	TGCGCCAGCAGCTTCGGCGGGAACACTGAAGCTTTCTTT	CASSFGGNTEAFF
TRBV5-1	NA	TRBJ2-7	TRBD1	TGCGCCAGCAGCCAGACAGGGGTTCTCTCCGACGAGCAGTACTTC	CASSQTGVLSDEQYF
TRBV2	NA	TRBJ1-1	NA	TGTGCCAGCAGACGCAGGAACACTGAAGCTTTCTTT	CASRRRNTEAFF
TRBV18	NA	TRBJ1-4	NA	TGTGCCAGCTCACTATCGACAGGAGGTAATGAAAAACTGTTTTTT	CASSLSTGGNEKLFF
TRBV11-1	few	TRBJ2-5	TRBD2	TGTGCCAGCAGCTCGGGACTAGAGGGGACCCAGTACTTC	CASSSGLEGTQYF
TRBV28	NA	TRBJ1-4	NA	TGTGCCAGCGACAGAGCAACTAATGAAAAACTGTTTTTT	CASDRATNEKLFF
TRBV11-2	NA	TRBJ1-1	NA	TGTGCCAGCAGCTTCAGGCCGCTGAACACTGAAGCTTTCTTT	CASSFRPLNTEAFF
TRBV4-2	NA	TRBJ2-2	NA	TGTGCCAGCAGCCAATCGGCCGGAGCTTCTACCGGGGAGCTGTTTTTT	CASSQSAGASTGELFF
TRBV6-5	once	TRBJ2-3	NA	TGTGCCAGCTCTGAGAGTTCAGATACGCAGTATTTT	CASSESSDTQYF
TRBV7-9	NA	TRBJ2-3	NA	TGTGCCAGCAGCTTAGGAACCACAGATACGCAGTATTTT	CASSLGTTDTQYF
TRBV7-9	NA	TRBJ2-5	NA	TGTGCCAGCAGCTTAGGCGGTGGGGCAGCGGAGACCCAGTACTTC	CASSLGGGAAETQYF
TRBV30	NA	TRBJ2-7	NA	TGTGCCTGGACCGTCGGCGGGGCCGACGAGCAGTACTTC	CAWTVGGADEQYF
TRBV4-1	NA	TRBJ2-7	TRBD2	TGCGCCAGCAGCCGTGCGGGGGGAAGCTCCTACGAGCAGTACTTC	CASSRAGGSSYEQYF
TRBV27	NA	TRBJ2-7	NA	TGTGCCAGCAGTCCGACCTACAGGGCCGTACAGTACTTC	CASSPTYRAVQYF
TRBV5-1	NA	TRBJ2-3	TRBD2	TGCGCCAGCAGCCTCGGACTAGCGGAGCGCACAGATACGCAGTATTTT	CASSLGLAERTDTQYF
TRBV6-5	NA	TRBJ2-7	TRBD2	TGTGCCAGCAGGGTGAGCGGGAGTGGGTACGAGCAGTACTTC	CASRVSGSGYEQYF
TRBV7-9	NA	TRBJ2-2	NA	TGTGCCAGCAGCTTTCCCCCGGGCAAGAACACCGGGGAGCTGTTTTTT	CASSFPPGKNTGELFF
TRBV2	NA	TRBJ2-1	TRBD2	TGTGCCAGCGCCCGAGTTAGTATAGCGGGGACCTACAATGAGCAGTTCTTC	CASARVSIAGTYNEQFF
TRBV27	NA	TRBJ1-3	NA	TGTGCCAGCAGTTCATCGGGCTCTGGAAACACCATATATTTT	CASSSSGSGNTIYF
TRBV7-9	few	TRBJ2-1	TRBD2	TGTGCCAGCAGCCCACCGGGAGGGGCATACAATGAGCAGTTCTTC	CASSPPGGAYNEQFF
TRBV5-6	NA	TRBJ2-2	NA	TGTGCCAGCAGATTGCTGGGGTCGACGGGGACCGGGGAGCTGTTTTTT	CASRLLGSTGTGELFF